Below, 2 T cell receptor beta chains from the same sample are listed, as sequenced in a study of a mutant IDH1 vaccine in newly diagnosed glioma. Some clones are missing from TCRdb's copy, which holds only in-frame ones; the method was immunoSEQ multiplex PCR. Of about 32,000 clones in the sample, almost 85% were seen once. Time point given: baseline, week 1 (first vaccination visit). The sample's treatment: pre-vaccination baseline after standard-of-care therapy. Source: PBMCs, taken from a glioma patient treated with radiotherapy, temozolomide or both. The receptors were sampled from a man aged 25 to 40 with glioma.

The J gene is TRBJ2-5, the V gene TRBV25-1, with 7 bases aligning to TRBD1. Germline CDR1 reads MGHDK; CDR2 reads SYGVNS. This CDR3 comprises 14 residues. Trimming took 3 bases from V and 4 from J; bases not matched to a gene: 5. DNA for the CDR3: TGTGCCAGCAGTGACCCGTGGACAGGAGAGACCCAGTACTTC. Translated, it gives CASSDPWTGETQYF. Variable domain in full (rest from reference TRBV25-1 and TRBJ2-5): EADIYQTPRYLVIGTGKKITLECSQTMGHDKMYWYQQDPGMELHLIHYSYGVNSTEKGDLSSESTVSRIRTEHFPLTLESARPSHTSQYLCASSDPWTGETQYFGPGTRLLVL.

The V and J genes are TRBV5-5 and TRBJ2-7, with 8 bases fitting TRBD1. The junction had 4 bases not matched to a gene; V was cut back by 0 bases and J by 5 bases. There are 14 residues in the CDR3. Germline CDR1 is SGHKS and CDR2 is YYEKEE (reference sequence). The DNA for the CDR3 is TGTGCCAGCAGCTTGGCAGGGGGCGAAAACGAGCAGTACTTC. This sequence encodes CASSLAGGENEQYF.